These 30 T cell receptor beta chains were sequenced from one sample in a study of T cell responses to AZD1222 COVID-19 vaccine. The protocol was immunoSEQ multiplex PCR, while the TCRdb copy is restricted to in-frame clones and leaves out a portion. The table has 120,000 or so clones, 80% to 90% seen once. Sequencing used peripheral blood, obtained 28 days after the second AZD1222 dose. These receptors were taken from an adult who received the AZD1222 COVID-19 vaccine.

The rearrangement uses TRBV7-2 and TRBJ2-1; 8 positions agree with TRBD1. The ends lost 1 base at V and 2 bases at J; junction bases unmatched: 13. Germline V CDR1 and CDR2: SGHTA, FQGNSA. CDR3 length equals 19 residues. The CDR3 region has the DNA TGTGCCAGCAGCTTAGGGACAGGGTTTTATATGGCGGCCTACAATGAGCAGTTCTTC. Translated: CASSLGTGFYMAAYNEQFF.

The rearrangement uses TRBV7-9 and TRBJ1-5; possibly TRBD1 for D (5 bases). Trimming cost V 1 base and J 6 bases, with 7 bases left between them. Germline V lookup: CDR1 SEHNR, CDR2 FQNEAQ (reference sequence). This CDR3 spans 13 amino acids. CDR3 protein: CASSLGQFQPQHF. The CDR3 DNA reads TGTGCCAGCAGCTTAGGACAGTTTCAGCCCCAGCATTTT. Drawing the rest from reference TRBV7-9 and TRBJ1-5, the complete variable domain is DTGVSQNPRHKITKRGQNVTFRCDPISEHNRLYWYRQTLGQGPEFLTYFQNEAQLEKSRLLSDRFSAERPKGSFSTLEIQRTEQGDSAMYLCASSLGQFQPQHFGDGTRLSIL.

This chain joins TRBV11-2 and TRBJ1-1, with 7 bases lining up with TRBD1. The CDR3 is made up of 13 amino acids. J lost 6 bases, V lost 6 bases, and 7 bases had no gene match. Germline-derived CDR1 and CDR2 are SGHAT and FQNNGV. This chain's CDR3 is CASRPPGTAEAFF. In DNA, the CDR3 is TGTGCCAGCAGACCACCCGGGACAGCTGAAGCTTTCTTT.

CDR3 region: CASSSLKGAYGYTF. DNA of the CDR3: TGTGCCAGCAGCTCTCTGAAGGGGGCCTATGGCTACACCTTC. The chain joins TRBV5-6 to TRBJ1-2; 7 bases fit TRBD1. The CDR3 is 14 amino acids. The junction had 6 bases not matched to a gene; V was cut back by 3 bases and J by 4 bases. CDR1 and CDR2 from the germline V gene are SGHDT and YYEEEE.

V usage is TRBV12-3 or TRBV12-4 and J usage is TRBJ1-5; TRBD1 matches 7 bases. With 5 bases clipped from V and 6 bases from J, the junction kept 4 bases outside the gene matches. The CDR3 totals 13 residues. The CDR3 loop reads CASSLQGFQPQHF. CDR3 DNA: TGTGCCAGCAGTCTACAGGGGTTTCAGCCCCAGCATTTT.

The chain joins TRBV29-1 to TRBJ1-2, with D possibly TRBD1 on 6 matching bases. The germline gives CDR1 SQVTM, CDR2 ANQGSEA. The CDR3 is 13 residues long. Between the trimmed V and J ends, which lost 4 bases and 0 bases, there was a span of 9 bases. The CDR3 reads CSVVSGANYGYTF. CDR3 DNA sequence: TGCAGCGTTGTTTCAGGGGCTAACTATGGCTACACCTTC.

The CDR3 reads CASSIGGAGRDTEAFF. CDR3 nucleotides: TGTGCCAGTAGTATCGGTGGGGCAGGGAGGGACACTGAAGCTTTCTTT. J is TRBJ1-1 and V is TRBV19; D might be TRBD1 (5 bases). V was pared by 3 bases and J by 3 bases, with 17 bases between. The CDR3 spans 16 residues. Germline CDR1 is LNHDA and CDR2 is SQIVND (reference sequence).

This chain links TRBV27 with TRBJ1-5; no definite D call. Germline CDR1 and CDR2: MNHEY and SMNVEV (reference sequence). V lost 3 bases and J 7 bases, leaving 19 bases between the germline ends. The CDR3 spans 16 residues. The DNA for the CDR3 is TGTGCCAGCAGTTTTGTGGGCAGTGGAGTAAGCCAGCCCCAGCATTTT. This sequence encodes CASSFVGSGVSQPQHF.

The rearrangement joins TRBV5-5 to TRBJ1-3, with D unresolved. CDR1 is SGHKS, CDR2 YYEKEE, per germline (reference sequence). The CDR3 loop spans 15 amino acids. The V gene lost 2 bases and the J gene lost 0 bases, with 9 bases spanning the gap. This chain's CDR3 is CASSFGKSSGNTIYF. CDR3 sequence (DNA): TGTGCCAGCAGCTTCGGCAAGAGCTCTGGAAACACCATATATTTT.

As DNA, the CDR3 is TGTGCCAGCAGCCCGGAGGGGCCTGGGGCCAACGTCCTGACTTTC. This translates into CASSPEGPGANVLTF. V usage is TRBV7-3 and J usage is TRBJ2-6; weak D call: TRBD2 (6 bases). Per germline, CDR1 SGHTA and CDR2 FQGTGA. The CDR3 extends over 15 amino acids. Trimming pared 5 bases from V and 2 bases from J, leaving 10 bases between.

The chain combines TRBV7-6 with TRBJ2-7, with 7 bases identical to TRBD2. From germline, CDR1 is SGHVS and CDR2 FNYEAQ. Losses at the gene ends were 2 bases for V and 1 base for J; bases not matched to a gene: 8. The CDR3 length is 16 residues. CDR3 sequence reads: CASSLIANGRSYEQYF. For the CDR3, the DNA is TGTGCCAGCAGCTTAATTGCCAACGGGAGGTCCTACGAGCAGTACTTC.

The rearrangement joins TRBV29-1 to TRBJ2-2, with a possible D match to TRBD2 (6 bases). CDR3 length: 13 amino acids. Between the trimmed V and J ends, which lost 4 bases and 5 bases, there was a span of 11 bases. CDR1 and CDR2 from the germline V gene are SQVTM and ANQGSEA. Here the CDR3 DNA reads TGCAGCGTTGCGGGGGTTGGGACCGGGGAGCTGTTTTTT. Protein sequence: CSVAGVGTGELFF.

The chain has TRBV5-4 and TRBJ2-1, with a possible D match to TRBD2 (5 bases). V was cut by 0 bases and J by 12 bases, with 19 bases left in between. This CDR3 spans 15 amino acids. The germline V gene has CDR1 SGHNT and CDR2 YYREEE (reference sequence). The CDR3 reads CASSLATDSSRGQFF. CDR3 DNA sequence: TGTGCCAGCAGCTTGGCAACGGACTCCTCTCGGGGGCAGTTCTTC.

This rearrangement joins TRBV19 to TRBJ1-1; D unclear. The CDR3 has 13 amino acids. Germline V gene lookup returns CDR1 LNHDA and CDR2 SQIVND (reference sequence). V gave up 7 bases and J gave up 1 base, with 10 bases separating them. As DNA, the CDR3 is TGTGCCAGTACCATGACAAGGAACACTGAAGCTTTCTTT. It translates to CASTMTRNTEAFF. Full variable domain (rest looked up from reference TRBV19 and TRBJ1-1): DGGITQSPKYLFRKEGQNVTLSCEQNLNHDAMYWYRQDPGQGLRLIYYSQIVNDFQKGDIAEGYSVSREKKESFPLTVTSAQKNPTAFYLCASTMTRNTEAFFGQGTRLTVV.

The chain carries TRBV5-1 and TRBJ2-2; D tentatively reads TRBD1 or TRBD2 (5 bases each). The germline gives CDR1 SGHRS, CDR2 YFSETQ. The CDR3 spans 14 residues. V lost 3 bases to trimming and J lost 5 bases, with 11 bases between them. In DNA, the CDR3 is TGCGCCAGCAGCTCAGGGACGGCTACCGGGGAGCTGTTTTTT. It yields the protein CASSSGTATGELFF.

A remark on this clone: Sequence at one end of the junction differs from germline and may be a read error. The chain carries TRBV14 and TRBJ1-6, with a tentative D call TRBD1 (5 bases). The CDR3 is 15 residues long. Per the germline V gene, CDR1 is SGHDN and CDR2 is FVKESK. CDR3 nucleotides: TGTGCCAGCAGCCCTGGGACGGTGGAATATTCGCCCCTCCACTTT. As protein: CASSPGTVEYSPLHF.

The chain carries TRBV5-4 and TRBJ2-1; D is perhaps TRBD2 (6 bases). Looked up from germline, CDR1 is SGHNT and CDR2 is YYREEE (reference sequence). V lost 7 bases and J 0 bases, leaving 14 bases between the germline ends. This CDR3 spans 15 amino acids. The CDR3 sequence: CASARDFNSYNEQFF. The CDR3 coding sequence is TGTGCCAGCGCAAGGGACTTCAACTCCTACAATGAGCAGTTCTTC.

This clone was recorded only once. The chain is built from TRBV13 and TRBJ2-7; a possible D gene is TRBD1 (6 bases). V lost 2 bases to trimming and J lost 3 bases, with 8 bases between them. This CDR3 comprises 13 residues. Per germline, CDR1 PRHDT and CDR2 FYEKMQ (reference sequence). This chain's CDR3 is CASSLSGVYEQYF. The CDR3 DNA sequence: TGTGCCAGCAGCTTATCAGGGGTCTACGAGCAGTACTTC.

V gene TRBV6-5 combines with J gene TRBJ1-2; no clear D gene. Per the germline V gene, CDR1 is MNHEY and CDR2 is SVGAGI. The CDR3 length is 15 residues. The V gene lost 7 bases and the J gene lost 4 bases, with 19 bases spanning the gap. The CDR3 loop reads CASTSPGRPAYGYTF. CDR3 nucleotide sequence: TGTGCCAGCACCTCCCCAGGCAGGCCCGCCTATGGCTACACCTTC.

The CDR3: CASTPDSQPWEGQPQHF. CDR3 coding DNA: TGTGCCAGCACCCCTGACAGCCAACCATGGGAAGGTCAGCCCCAGCATTTT. The V call is TRBV16, the J call TRBJ1-5, with D possibly TRBD1 on 5 matching bases. Looked up from germline, CDR1 is KGHSY and CDR2 is FQNENV. V was shortened by 7 bases and J by 6 bases, with 25 bases between the two germline ends. The CDR3 loop spans 17 amino acids.

This clone appeared a single time. The CDR3 region has the DNA TGTGCCAGCAGTGAATGGGAGGGGACGAGCTCCTACGAGCAGTACTTC. The encoded protein is CASSEWEGTSSYEQYF. The chain employs TRBV25-1 and TRBJ2-7; 7 bases fit TRBD2. This CDR3 is built from 16 residues. Germline CDR1 reads MGHDK; CDR2 reads SYGVNS. Trimming at V came to 1 base and at J to 0 bases, leaving 6 bases not matched to a gene.

This sequence joins TRBV6-6 and TRBJ2-5, with TRBD1 identical over 7 bases. Germline V gene lookup returns CDR1 MNHNY and CDR2 SVGAGI (reference sequence). The CDR3 consists of 16 residues. After removal of 6 bases from V and 1 base from J, the junction contained 11 bases not matched to a gene. The CDR3 protein is CASSWSGQLVQETQYF. The CDR3 DNA reads as TGTGCCAGCAGCTGGTCGGGACAGCTGGTCCAAGAGACCCAGTACTTC.

V gene TRBV14 combines with J gene TRBJ2-7; D is undetermined. The CDR3 extends over 13 amino acids. Between the trimmed V and J ends, which lost 1 base and 7 bases, there was a span of 11 bases. Germline assignment: CDR1 SGHDN and CDR2 FVKESK. In nucleotides, the CDR3 is TGTGCCAGCAGCCAAGCGGTCCTGGGGGAGCAGTACTTC. This sequence encodes CASSQAVLGEQYF.

The rearrangement uses TRBV2 and TRBJ2-1; D might be TRBD1 (6 bases). Per germline, CDR1 SNHLY and CDR2 FYNNEI. CDR3 length: 14 amino acids. V lost 2 bases and J 3 bases, leaving 8 bases between the germline ends. CDR3 residues: CASSELDSYNEQFF. Written as DNA, the CDR3 is TGTGCCAGCAGTGAACTGGACAGCTACAATGAGCAGTTCTTC.

The gene calls are TRBV5-1 and TRBJ1-6, with TRBD1 as a possible D gene (5 bases). Germline CDR1 reads SGHRS; CDR2 reads YFSETQ. The ends were cut back, 0 bases at V and 7 bases at J, with 17 bases in the middle. CDR3 size: 17 residues. The CDR3 reads CASSLGHLTADNSPLHF. As DNA, the CDR3 is TGCGCCAGCAGCTTGGGCCACCTGACAGCAGACAATTCACCCCTCCACTTT.

This rearrangement joins TRBV25-1 to TRBJ1-1; 7 bases fit TRBD1. The germline CDR1 and CDR2 sequences are MGHDK and SYGVNS. V was pared by 4 bases and J by 4 bases, with 3 bases of the junction left unmatched. CDR3 length: 13 amino acids. CDR3 nucleotide sequence: TGTGCCAGCAGTGCACAGGGGATCACTGAAGCTTTCTTT. Encoded protein: CASSAQGITEAFF.

This chain joins TRBV7-2 and TRBJ1-1; no firm D call. The CDR3 has 16 amino acids. V was trimmed by 6 bases and J by 0 bases, leaving 17 bases between them. Germline assignment: CDR1 SGHTA and CDR2 FQGNSA. Here the CDR3 reads CASSERVAALNTEAFF. In DNA, the CDR3 is TGTGCCAGCAGTGAGAGGGTGGCGGCCCTGAACACTGAAGCTTTCTTT. Together with reference TRBV7-2 and TRBJ1-1, the CDR3 gives the full variable domain: GAGVSQSPSNKVTEKGKDVELRCDPISGHTALYWYRQSLGQGLEFLIYFQGNSAPDKSGLPSDRFSAERTGGSVSTLTIQRTQQEDSAVYLCASSERVAALNTEAFFGQGTRLTVV.

The rearrangement uses TRBV27 and TRBJ2-1; possible D gene TRBD2, 5 bases. Trimming left V 6 bases short and J 5 bases short, with 11 bases between. This CDR3 comprises 13 residues. Germline V lookup: CDR1 MNHEY, CDR2 SMNVEV (reference sequence). Here the CDR3 DNA reads TGTGCCAGCAGAGGCTGGGGAGACAATGAGCAGTTCTTC. Amino acids: CASRGWGDNEQFF.

The chain joins TRBV7-6 to TRBJ1-1; 7 nucleotides align to TRBD1. The CDR3 consists of 13 residues. The V and J ends lost 4 bases and 4 bases, in that order; junction bases with no gene match: 3. The germline V gene has CDR1 SGHVS and CDR2 FNYEAQ. The CDR3 coding sequence is TGTGCCAGCAGCTCCCAGGGGGGCACTGAAGCTTTCTTT. Amino acid sequence: CASSSQGGTEAFF.

This clone was counted a single time. The V and J genes are TRBV3-1 (or the pseudogene TRBV3-2) and TRBJ2-5; D is perhaps TRBD2 (5 bases). Germline CDR1 reads LGHDT; CDR2 reads YNNKEL (reference sequence). The CDR3 covers 13 residues. Trimming cost V 6 bases and J 2 bases, with 10 bases left between them. The CDR3 loop is CASSYREQETQYF. CDR3 in DNA: TGTGCCAGCAGTTACCGGGAACAAGAGACCCAGTACTTC.